The entry below describes one T cell receptor (beta chain). The target antigen is unknown. Germline CDR1 and CDR2: LNHDA and SQIVND (reference sequence). The CDR3 loop spans 15 amino acids. V was clipped by 5 bases and J by 4 bases; unmatched bases: 9. These data originate in a study of shared clonotypes between healthy human individuals. Background on the study: Every donor yielded three CD4 naive, three CD4 memory, two CD8 naive and one CD8 memory plate. Study results and limitations: The sharing of about 5% of naive CD4 clonotypes was seen across several donors. Researchers found naive subsets generally carried larger estimated richness than memory subsets.

Evenly divided among several immunoSEQ plates was the genomic DNA of each subset. Libraries were prepared by immunoSEQ multiplex PCR; TCRdb keeps only in-frame clonotypes and omits some of them. The table shows approximately 1.5 million clones, with nearly 99% occurring only once. The receptor was derived from a man in his thirties or forties in good health. The rearrangement joins TRBV19 to TRBJ1-1, with TRBD1 matching over 8 bases. Specimen: naive CD4+ T cells sorted from blood. Regarding subset: CD45RA+ positively selected. CDR3 coding DNA: TGTGCCAGTAGTCCACAGAACAGGGGGGGCACTGAAGCTTTCTTT. Protein product: CASSPQNRGGTEAFF.